These 3 T cell receptor beta chains came from one sample sequenced in a study of blood T cell repertoires in COVID-19 (dated by TCRdb to the early 2020s). The protocol used for the library was the immunoSEQ multiplex PCR assay. Drawn from immuneACCESS, this table holds only the in-frame rearrangements with V and J called that TCRdb kept. Clones are partly lost; checked studies trace under half to an unresolved V gene and leave the rest unexplained. This sample holds about 180,000 clones; 70% to 90% were observed only once. About a tenth of the sample is held by the ten biggest clonotypes. Sequences were obtained from peripheral blood. These receptors were obtained from a human donor with active or convalescent COVID-19. The donor label of this sample is uncertain.

The count of this clone is one. The chain has TRBV5-1 and TRBJ1-4; TRBD1 matches at 8 bases. The CDR3 covers 14 residues. The V segment lost 7 bases and the J segment 8 bases; nucleotides outside the gene matches: 10. Germline CDR1 SGHRS, CDR2 YFSETQ. The CDR3 DNA reads as TGCGCCAGCGGGATCTCAGGGGGCCAAGAAAAACTGTTTTTT. It is translated as CASGISGGQEKLFF.

V gene TRBV27 combines with J gene TRBJ2-7; TRBD1 matches at 8 bases. Germline V gives CDR1 MNHEY, CDR2 SMNVEV (reference sequence). The CDR3 has 16 residues. J lost 0 bases, V lost 6 bases, and 10 bases had no gene match. In DNA form, the CDR3 reads TGTGCCAGCAGGGCCGGGACAGGCGGCCGCTCCTACGAGCAGTACTTC. Translating it yields CASRAGTGGRSYEQYF.

The chain has TRBV18 and TRBJ2-7; 7 bases map to TRBD1. This CDR3 comprises 15 residues. Germline CDR1 is KGHSH and CDR2 is LQKENI. J lost 2 bases, V lost 2 bases, and 6 bases had no gene match. Here the CDR3 DNA reads TGTGCCAGCTCACCAAGGGGGCCCATTCCCTACGAGCAGTACTTC. This translates into CASSPRGPIPYEQYF.